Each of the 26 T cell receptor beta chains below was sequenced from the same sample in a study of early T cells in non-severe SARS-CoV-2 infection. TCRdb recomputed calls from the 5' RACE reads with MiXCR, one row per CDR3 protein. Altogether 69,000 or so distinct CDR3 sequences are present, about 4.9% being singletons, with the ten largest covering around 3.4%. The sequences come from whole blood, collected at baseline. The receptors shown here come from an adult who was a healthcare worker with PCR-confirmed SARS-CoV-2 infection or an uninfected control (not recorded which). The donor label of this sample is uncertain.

CDR3: CASRITGVGGNQPQHF. CDR3 in DNA: TGTGCCAGCAGGATAACCGGCGTTGGGGGGAATCAGCCCCAGCATTTT. The rearrangement joins TRBV6-6 to TRBJ1-5, with D tentatively TRBD1 (5 bases). The CDR3 spans 16 residues. V lost 6 bases and J lost 4, with 19 bases in between. Germline V gives CDR1 MNHNY, CDR2 SVGAGI (reference sequence).

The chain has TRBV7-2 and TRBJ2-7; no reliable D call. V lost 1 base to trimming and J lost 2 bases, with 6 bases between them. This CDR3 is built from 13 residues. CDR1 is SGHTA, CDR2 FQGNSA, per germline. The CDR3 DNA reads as TGTGCCAGCAGCTTAGTCCGGGCCTACGAGCAGTACTTC. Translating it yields CASSLVRAYEQYF.

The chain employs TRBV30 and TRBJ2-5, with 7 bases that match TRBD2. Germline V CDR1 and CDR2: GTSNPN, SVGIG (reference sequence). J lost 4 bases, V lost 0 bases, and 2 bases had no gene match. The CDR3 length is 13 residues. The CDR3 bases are TGTGCCTGGAGTGTCGGGGGGAGAGAGACCCAGTACTTC. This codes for CAWSVGGRETQYF.

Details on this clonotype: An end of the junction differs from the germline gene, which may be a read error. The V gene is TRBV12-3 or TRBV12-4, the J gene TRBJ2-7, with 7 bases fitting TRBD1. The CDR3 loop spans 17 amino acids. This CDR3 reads CVSSSTGITLKSYEQYF. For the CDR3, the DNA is TGTGTCAGCAGTTCGACAGGGATAACCCTTAAATCCTACGAGCAGTACTTC.

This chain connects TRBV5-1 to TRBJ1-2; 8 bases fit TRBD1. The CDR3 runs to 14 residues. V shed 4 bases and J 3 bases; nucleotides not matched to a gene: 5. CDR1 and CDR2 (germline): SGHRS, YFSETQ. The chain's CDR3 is CASSIMTGDYGYTF. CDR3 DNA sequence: TGCGCCAGCAGCATAATGACAGGGGACTATGGCTACACCTTC. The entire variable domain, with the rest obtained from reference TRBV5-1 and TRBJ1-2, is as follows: KAGVTQTPRYLIKTRGQQVTLSCSPISGHRSVSWYQQTPGQGLQFLFEYFSETQRNKGNFPGRFSGRQFSNSRSEMNVSTLELGDSALYLCASSIMTGDYGYTFGSGTRLTVV.

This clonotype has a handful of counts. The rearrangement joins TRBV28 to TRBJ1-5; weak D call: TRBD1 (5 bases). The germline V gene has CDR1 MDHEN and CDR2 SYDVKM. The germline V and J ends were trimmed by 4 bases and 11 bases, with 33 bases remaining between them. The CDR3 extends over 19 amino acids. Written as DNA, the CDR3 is TGTGCCAGCAGTTCATTTAAGATGACAGCCCTGGCGCGGGATAAGGCCCAGCATTTT. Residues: CASSSFKMTALARDKAQHF.

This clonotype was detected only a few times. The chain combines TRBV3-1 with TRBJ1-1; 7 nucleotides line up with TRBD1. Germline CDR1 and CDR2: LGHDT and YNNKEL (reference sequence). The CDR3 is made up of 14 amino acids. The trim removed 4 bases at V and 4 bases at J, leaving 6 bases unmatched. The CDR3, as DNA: TGTGCCAGCAGCCCCAATACAGGGGTCACTGAAGCTTTCTTT. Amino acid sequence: CASSPNTGVTEAFF.

The CDR3, as DNA: TGCAGCGTTGAGGGGCCGACAGGAGAAGCTTTCTTT. It specifies CSVEGPTGEAFF. V is TRBV29-1 and J is TRBJ1-1, with TRBD1 as a possible D gene (6 bases). The CDR3 loop spans 12 amino acids. V lost 3 bases, J lost 8 bases, and 13 bases lay in between. Germline V gives CDR1 SQVTM, CDR2 ANQGSEA.

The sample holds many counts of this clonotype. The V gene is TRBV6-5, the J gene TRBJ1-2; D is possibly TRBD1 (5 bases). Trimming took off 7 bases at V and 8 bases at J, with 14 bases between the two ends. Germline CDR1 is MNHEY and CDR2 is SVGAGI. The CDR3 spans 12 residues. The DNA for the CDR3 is TGTGCCAGCACTGGGACGACCGGAGGCTACACCTTC. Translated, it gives CASTGTTGGYTF.

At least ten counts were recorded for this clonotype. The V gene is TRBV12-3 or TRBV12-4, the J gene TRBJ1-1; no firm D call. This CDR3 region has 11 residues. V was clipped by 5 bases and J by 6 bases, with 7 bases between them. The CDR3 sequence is CASSRFPEAFF. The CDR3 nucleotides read TGTGCCAGCAGTCGTTTTCCTGAAGCTTTCTTT.

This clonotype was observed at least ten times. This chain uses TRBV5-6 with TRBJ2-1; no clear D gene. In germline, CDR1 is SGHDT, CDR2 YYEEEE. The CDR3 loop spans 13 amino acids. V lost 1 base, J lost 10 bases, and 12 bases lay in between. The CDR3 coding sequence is TGTGCCAGCAGCTTGTCCGGTCCGTCGGAGCAGTTCTTC. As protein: CASSLSGPSEQFF.

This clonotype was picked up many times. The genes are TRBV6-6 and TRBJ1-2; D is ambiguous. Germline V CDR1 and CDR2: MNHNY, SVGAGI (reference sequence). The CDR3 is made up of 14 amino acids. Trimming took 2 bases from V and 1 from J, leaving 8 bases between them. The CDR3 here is CASSYLGNNYGYTF. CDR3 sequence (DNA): TGTGCCAGCAGTTACCTAGGAAATAACTATGGCTACACCTTC.

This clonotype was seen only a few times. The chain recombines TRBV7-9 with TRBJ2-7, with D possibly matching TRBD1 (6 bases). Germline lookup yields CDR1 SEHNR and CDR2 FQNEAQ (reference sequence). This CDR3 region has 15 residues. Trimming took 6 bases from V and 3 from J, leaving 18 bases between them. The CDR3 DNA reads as TGTGCCAGCAGTCATGACCCGACAGGACTCTACGAGCAGTACTTC. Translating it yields CASSHDPTGLYEQYF.

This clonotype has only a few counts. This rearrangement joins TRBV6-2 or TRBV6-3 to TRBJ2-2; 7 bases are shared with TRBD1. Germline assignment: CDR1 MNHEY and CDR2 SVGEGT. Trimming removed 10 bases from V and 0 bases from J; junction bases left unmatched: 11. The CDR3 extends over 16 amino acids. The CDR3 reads CAIPSGQFANTGELFF. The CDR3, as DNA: TGTGCCATTCCGTCGGGACAGTTCGCGAACACCGGGGAGCTGTTTTTT.

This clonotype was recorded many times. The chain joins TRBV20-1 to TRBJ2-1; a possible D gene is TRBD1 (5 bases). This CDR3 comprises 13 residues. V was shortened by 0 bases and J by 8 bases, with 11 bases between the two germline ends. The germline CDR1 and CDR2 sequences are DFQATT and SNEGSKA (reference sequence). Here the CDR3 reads CSARDGRVDEQFF. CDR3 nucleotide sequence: TGCAGTGCTAGAGATGGCAGGGTGGATGAGCAGTTCTTC.

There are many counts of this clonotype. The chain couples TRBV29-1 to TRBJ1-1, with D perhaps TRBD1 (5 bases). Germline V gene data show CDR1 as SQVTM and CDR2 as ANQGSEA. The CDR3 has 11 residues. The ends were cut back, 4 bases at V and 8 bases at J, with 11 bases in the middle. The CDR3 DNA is TGCAGCGTTGGCAGGGCGACAGAAGCTTTCTTT. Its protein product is CSVGRATEAFF.

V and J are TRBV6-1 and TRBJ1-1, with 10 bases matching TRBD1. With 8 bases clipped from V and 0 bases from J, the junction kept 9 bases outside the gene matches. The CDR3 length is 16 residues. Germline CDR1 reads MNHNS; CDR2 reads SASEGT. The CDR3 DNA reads TGTGCCAGCTTTACAGGGACAGGGGTGTTGAACACTGAAGCTTTCTTT. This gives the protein CASFTGTGVLNTEAFF.

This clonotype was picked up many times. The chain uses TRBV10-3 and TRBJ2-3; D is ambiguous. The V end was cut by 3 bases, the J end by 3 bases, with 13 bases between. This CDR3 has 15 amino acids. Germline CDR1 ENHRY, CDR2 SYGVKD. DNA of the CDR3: TGTGCCATCAGTGAAGGGATGGCAGAAACAGATACGCAGTATTTT. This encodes CAISEGMAETDTQYF.

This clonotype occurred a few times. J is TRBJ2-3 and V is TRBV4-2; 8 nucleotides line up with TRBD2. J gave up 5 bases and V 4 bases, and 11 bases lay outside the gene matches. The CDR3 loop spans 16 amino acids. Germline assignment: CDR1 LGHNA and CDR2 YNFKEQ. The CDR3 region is CASSPPARGVGDTQYF. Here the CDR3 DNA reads TGTGCCAGCAGCCCTCCTGCGCGGGGGGTGGGAGATACGCAGTATTTT.

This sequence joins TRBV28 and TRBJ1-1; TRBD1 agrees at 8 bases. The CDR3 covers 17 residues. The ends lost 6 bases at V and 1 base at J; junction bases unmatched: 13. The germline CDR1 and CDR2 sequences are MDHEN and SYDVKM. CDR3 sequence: CASRQFRTGMKNTEAFF. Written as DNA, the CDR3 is TGTGCCAGCAGACAATTTAGGACAGGGATGAAGAACACTGAAGCTTTCTTT.

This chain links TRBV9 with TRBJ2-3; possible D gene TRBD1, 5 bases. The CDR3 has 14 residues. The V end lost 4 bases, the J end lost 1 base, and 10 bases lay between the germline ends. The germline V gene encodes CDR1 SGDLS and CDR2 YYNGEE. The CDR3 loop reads CASSLSTGTDTQYF. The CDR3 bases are TGTGCCAGCAGCTTGTCGACAGGCACAGATACGCAGTATTTT.

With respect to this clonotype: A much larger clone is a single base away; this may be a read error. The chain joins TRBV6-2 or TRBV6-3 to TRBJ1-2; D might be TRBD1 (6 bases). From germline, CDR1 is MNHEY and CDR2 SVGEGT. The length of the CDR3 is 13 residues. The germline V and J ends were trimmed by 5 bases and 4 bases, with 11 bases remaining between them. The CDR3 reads CASSHDRSYGYTF. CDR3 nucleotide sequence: TGTGCCAGCAGTCACGACAGGAGCTATGGCTACACCTTC.

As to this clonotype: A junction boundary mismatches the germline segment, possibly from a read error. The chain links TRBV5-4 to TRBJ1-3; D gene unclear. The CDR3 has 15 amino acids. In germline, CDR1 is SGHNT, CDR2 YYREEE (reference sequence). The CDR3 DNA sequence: TGTGCCAGCAGCTTGGATCCGGGCTCTCGAAACACCATATATTTT. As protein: CASSLDPGSRNTIYF.

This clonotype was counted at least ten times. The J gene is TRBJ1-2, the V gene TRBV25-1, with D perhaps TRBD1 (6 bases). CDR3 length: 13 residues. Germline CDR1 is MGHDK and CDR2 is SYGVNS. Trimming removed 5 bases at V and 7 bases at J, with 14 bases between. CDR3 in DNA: TGTGCCAGCAGTCCCGGGGGCGCGGGTGGCTACACCTTC. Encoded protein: CASSPGGAGGYTF.

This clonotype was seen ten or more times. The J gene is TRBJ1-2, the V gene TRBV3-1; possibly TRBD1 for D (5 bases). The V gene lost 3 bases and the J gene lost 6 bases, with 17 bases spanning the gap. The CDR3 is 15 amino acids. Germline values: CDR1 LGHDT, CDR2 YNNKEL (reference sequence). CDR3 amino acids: CASSHSSGTANGYTF. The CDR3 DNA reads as TGTGCCAGCAGCCACAGCTCCGGGACGGCAAATGGCTACACCTTC.

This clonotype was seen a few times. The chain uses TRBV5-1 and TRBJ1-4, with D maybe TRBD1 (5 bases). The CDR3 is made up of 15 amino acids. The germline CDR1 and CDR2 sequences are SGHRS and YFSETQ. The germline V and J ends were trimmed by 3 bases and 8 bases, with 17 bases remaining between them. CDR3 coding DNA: TGCGCCAGCAGCTCGGCGGGGGAAGGAGGAGAAAAACTGTTTTTT. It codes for CASSSAGEGGEKLFF. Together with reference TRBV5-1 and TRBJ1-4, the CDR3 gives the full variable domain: KAGVTQTPRYLIKTRGQQVTLSCSPISGHRSVSWYQQTPGQGLQFLFEYFSETQRNKGNFPGRFSGRQFSNSRSEMNVSTLELGDSALYLCASSSAGEGGEKLFFGSGTQLSVL.